The sequence of this T cell receptor beta chain was determined in a study of blood T cell repertoires in COVID-19. Repertoires were generated with immunoSEQ multiplex PCR, while TCRdb's copy carries only in-frame clones and drops some. The data hold about 280,000 clones, with roughly 86% observed a single time. CDR3 length: 14 amino acids. CDR1 is MNHEY and CDR2 is SMNVEV in the germline V gene (reference sequence). V was shortened by 2 bases and J by 2 bases, with 10 bases between the two germline ends. Comments on this clone: Additional DNA sequences in this sample encode the identical CDR3.

The receptor was derived from a woman aged 30 to 39 with COVID-19, enrolled during active disease. The sequencing sample was made of peripheral blood. The V call is TRBV27, the J call TRBJ2-7; the D is unclear. CDR3 nucleotide sequence: TGTGCCAGCAGTTTAATCGGCAGGACCTACGAGCAGTACTTC. Protein sequence: CASSLIGRTYEQYF.